The 5 T cell receptor beta chains given below trace back to one sample, sequenced in a study of sequential checkpoint blockade in melanoma (dated by TCRdb to between 2019 and 2020). The library was prepared using the immunoSEQ multiplex PCR assay. The table comes from immuneACCESS by way of TCRdb, which keeps in-frame sequences with V and J called. Part of the clones is missing from these tables; in studies checked, under half for an unresolved V gene and the rest for unknown reasons. This sample is represented by around 9,000 clones; around 60% of them were singletons. The ten most abundant clones make up over 35% of the sample. The treatment or condition label here, explained by the study, means: randomized to nivolumab then ipilimumab (arm A) or the reverse (arm B). The specimen comprised CD8+ T cells sorted from blood (inferred from file names), sampled from a patient given nivolumab and ipilimumab in sequence. These TCRs come from a human donor with melanoma.

The table lists this clone with a few counts. The rearrangement links TRBV6-1 to TRBJ2-7, with 10 bases fitting TRBD1. Germline trimming cut 6 bases from V and 2 bases from J; bases unmatched to any gene: 4. CDR1 MNHNS and CDR2 SASEGT come from the germline V gene. The CDR3 is 14 amino acids. The CDR3 sequence is CASSPGQGTYEQYF. CDR3 in DNA: TGTGCCAGCAGCCCGGGACAGGGGACCTACGAGCAGTACTTC.

The rearrangement uses TRBV6-5 and TRBJ2-2, with 7 bases fitting TRBD1. Germline V gene sequence: CDR1 MNHEY, CDR2 SVGAGI. The CDR3 contains 14 residues. The V and J ends lost 11 bases and 0 bases, in that order; junction bases with no gene match: 6. As DNA, the CDR3 is TGTGCCGGACGACAGGGATCGAACACCGGGGAGCTGTTTTTT. Translation: CAGRQGSNTGELFF.

CDR3 bases: TGTGCCAGCAGCGCCCCCTCAGGGCAGTTCTTC. This codes for CASSAPSGQFF. The chain uses TRBV7-2 and TRBJ2-1; no clear D gene. Germline V gene data show CDR1 as SGHTA and CDR2 as FQGNSA. Trimming removed 5 bases from V and 12 bases from J, with 11 bases in between. The CDR3 is 11 amino acids.

V usage is TRBV19 and J usage is TRBJ1-5; weak D call: TRBD1 (5 bases). The CDR3 covers 14 residues. In germline, CDR1 is LNHDA, CDR2 SQIVND (reference sequence). Trimming pared 3 bases from V and 5 bases from J, leaving 11 bases between. CDR3 residues: CASSIWQGDQPQHF. DNA for the CDR3: TGTGCCAGTAGTATCTGGCAGGGCGATCAGCCCCAGCATTTT.

The chain links TRBV10-3 to TRBJ2-2; maybe TRBD2 (6 bases). The CDR3 loop spans 14 amino acids. Between the trimmed V and J ends, which lost 6 bases and 1 base, there was a span of 9 bases. CDR1 and CDR2 from the germline V gene are ENHRY and SYGVKD. CDR3 nucleotides: TGTGCCATCAGGGGCGGGGAGAACACCGGGGAGCTGTTTTTT. This sequence encodes CAIRGGENTGELFF.